The 30 T cell receptor beta chains presented below share a single source sample, sequenced in a study of T-cell memory formation after mild COVID-19. TCRdb passed the 5' RACE reads through MiXCR, listing each CDR3 protein once. Of roughly 150,000 distinct CDR3 sequences in the sample, 13% to 15% are singletons; the top ten hold about 30%. Sequenced sample: PBMCs or a T cell subset sorted from them (not recorded which). The receptors come from an adult woman who had mild COVID-19 (a few samples of this study predate the infection). Cell type and time point are not known.

The chain couples TRBV7-8 to TRBJ2-1, with TRBD2 matching over 14 bases. Germline values: CDR1 SGHVS, CDR2 FQNEAQ. Trimming removed 2 bases from V and 1 base from J; junction bases left unmatched: 7. The CDR3 runs 19 residues. CDR3 in amino acids: CASSLPTGTSGGSYNEQFF. CDR3 DNA: TGTGCCAGCAGCTTACCGACCGGGACTAGCGGGGGATCCTACAATGAGCAGTTCTTC.

The rearrangement links TRBV27 to TRBJ1-2, with D hard to call. V was shortened by 5 bases and J by 4 bases, with 11 bases between the two germline ends. In germline, CDR1 is MNHEY, CDR2 SMNVEV (reference sequence). This CDR3 contains 13 residues. The CDR3 nucleotides are TGTGCCAGCAGTGCAGGACGGACCTATGGCTACACCTTC. It encodes CASSAGRTYGYTF.

The CDR3 here is CASSQGLAGVDQETQYF. CDR3 nucleotides: TGCGCCAGCAGCCAAGGCCTAGCGGGGGTTGACCAAGAGACCCAGTACTTC. V is TRBV4-1 and J is TRBJ2-5; 10 nucleotides agree with TRBD2. Germline V gene sequence: CDR1 MGHRA, CDR2 YSYEKL. The CDR3 is 17 residues long. J gave up 0 bases and V 1 base, and 5 bases lay outside the gene matches.

The chain uses TRBV6-5 and TRBJ1-2, with D perhaps TRBD1 (5 bases). Germline CDR1 MNHEY, CDR2 SVGAGI. The CDR3 has 12 residues. The V end lost 2 bases, the J end lost 6 bases, and 7 bases lay between the germline ends. The CDR3 DNA is TGTGCCAGCAGTTACGCGGGGGATGGCTACACCTTC. Translated, it gives CASSYAGDGYTF.

This clonotype was seen a few times. The CDR3 sequence: CASSKKGGKTDTQYF. As DNA, the CDR3 is TGCGCCAGCAGTAAAAAGGGGGGGAAGACAGATACGCAGTATTTT. The chain combines TRBV4-3 with TRBJ2-3, with TRBD2 as a possible D gene (7 bases). V lost 6 bases and J 3 bases, leaving 16 bases between the germline ends. This CDR3 spans 15 amino acids. Germline V gives CDR1 LGHNA, CDR2 YSLEER.

The V gene is TRBV7-2, the J gene TRBJ2-7; 8 bases match TRBD2. Germline CDR1 SGHTA, CDR2 FQGNSA. The CDR3 runs 15 residues. V dropped 4 bases and J dropped 5; count of bases not matched to a gene: 10. CDR3 protein: CASSSSGRNVNEQYF. The CDR3 coding sequence is TGTGCCAGCAGCTCCAGCGGGAGAAACGTCAACGAGCAGTACTTC.

This clonotype was seen a single time. The gene calls are TRBV4-2 and TRBJ2-3; D is possibly TRBD2 (5 bases). The length of the CDR3 is 15 residues. CDR1 and CDR2 from the germline V gene are LGHNA and YNFKEQ. The V gene lost 6 bases and the J gene lost 2 bases, with 15 bases spanning the gap. This CDR3 reads CASSHGEGITDTQYF. CDR3 coding DNA: TGTGCCAGCAGTCACGGAGAGGGTATCACAGATACGCAGTATTTT.

A few counts support this clonotype. This chain links TRBV7-6 with TRBJ1-1, with a possible D match to TRBD1 (6 bases). The V and J ends lost 3 bases and 0 bases respectively, with 8 bases between them. CDR1 SGHVS and CDR2 FNYEAQ come from the germline V gene. The CDR3 is 14 amino acids. The CDR3 DNA follows: TGTGCCAGCAGCTTGGACAGCGTGAACACTGAAGCTTTCTTT. As protein: CASSLDSVNTEAFF.

This clonotype was seen a few times. V usage is TRBV29-1 and J usage is TRBJ2-7, with 7 nucleotides matching TRBD2. Germline lookup yields CDR1 SQVTM and CDR2 ANQGSEA. The J segment lost 9 bases and the V segment lost 7 bases, leaving 6 bases of the junction unmatched. This CDR3 is 10 amino acids long. The CDR3 sequence is CSAEAGRQYF. Written as DNA, the CDR3 is TGCAGCGCAGAAGCGGGAAGGCAGTACTTC.

The sample holds many counts of this clonotype. This chain joins TRBV15 and TRBJ2-3, with a weak D call TRBD2 (5 bases). The CDR3 is 15 residues long. Per germline, CDR1 LNHNV and CDR2 YYDKDF (reference sequence). Deletions cut 3 bases from V and 4 bases from J, with 14 bases between. CDR3 sequence reads: CATSRTTSGADTQYF. CDR3 coding DNA: TGTGCCACCAGCAGGACAACTAGTGGAGCAGATACGCAGTATTTT.

In nucleotides, the CDR3 is TGTGCCAGCAGCGATGGGACCCATACCGGCAATGAGCAGTTCTTC. Protein sequence: CASSDGTHTGNEQFF. The chain carries TRBV9 and TRBJ2-1; the D gene could be TRBD1 or TRBD2 (5 bases each). The CDR3 sequence is 15 residues long. Germline V CDR1 and CDR2: SGDLS, YYNGEE. V lost 3 bases and J 6 bases, leaving 16 bases between the germline ends.

The table lists this clonotype with a few counts. The chain carries TRBV2 and TRBJ1-2; TRBD1 matches at 8 bases. Germline lookup yields CDR1 SNHLY and CDR2 FYNNEI. V was clipped by 6 bases and J by 0 bases; unmatched bases: 3. The CDR3 covers 14 residues. The DNA for the CDR3 is TGTGCCAGCAGCGGACAGGGAGCTAACTATGGCTACACCTTC. Its translation: CASSGQGANYGYTF.

This clonotype was picked up a small number of times. The chain combines TRBV5-5 with TRBJ2-3; TRBD2 aligns across 15 bases. With 5 bases clipped from V and 6 bases from J, the junction kept 4 bases outside the gene matches. This CDR3 spans 15 amino acids. CDR1 and CDR2 from the germline V gene are SGHKS and YYEKEE (reference sequence). The CDR3, as DNA: TGTGCCAGCAGTGACGGGACTAGCGGGGGGGATACGCAGTATTTT. It specifies CASSDGTSGGDTQYF.

This clonotype came up a few times. V and J are TRBV5-1 and TRBJ2-7; TRBD2 matches at 10 bases. The germline V gene has CDR1 SGHRS and CDR2 YFSETQ. The CDR3 sequence is 14 residues long. The trim removed 2 bases at V and 5 bases at J, leaving 4 bases unmatched. CDR3 protein: CASSLAGGPHEQYF. The CDR3 bases are TGCGCCAGCAGCTTAGCGGGAGGGCCCCACGAGCAGTACTTC.

In its sample, this clonotype is large (0.1 to 1%). The genes are TRBV7-9 and TRBJ2-7; no definite D call. Per germline, CDR1 SEHNR and CDR2 FQNEAQ (reference sequence). V was cut by 4 bases and J by 3 bases, with 19 bases left in between. This CDR3 region has 16 residues. This chain's CDR3 is CASSSGLTGTRYEQYF. As DNA, the CDR3 is TGTGCCAGCAGCTCGGGTTTGACTGGCACCCGCTACGAGCAGTACTTC.

This clonotype turned up a few times. V is TRBV20-1 and J is TRBJ2-1, with TRBD2 matching over 7 bases. V lost 1 base and J lost 3; bases outside the gene matches: 9. In germline, CDR1 is DFQATT, CDR2 SNEGSKA (reference sequence). This CDR3 comprises 16 residues. CDR3 sequence: CSARGSLAELYNEQFF. CDR3 nucleotides: TGCAGTGCTAGAGGAAGTCTAGCGGAACTCTACAATGAGCAGTTCTTC.

V is TRBV25-1 and J is TRBJ2-7; TRBD1 might be the D (6 bases). This CDR3 is built from 15 residues. Deletions cut 4 bases from V and 4 bases from J, with 17 bases between. Germline CDR1 and CDR2: MGHDK and SYGVNS. The chain's CDR3 is CASSGGDRPAYEQYF. CDR3 coding DNA: TGTGCCAGCAGTGGGGGAGACAGGCCGGCGTACGAGCAGTACTTC.

This clonotype was seen a few times. The V call is TRBV30, the J call TRBJ2-7; 8 nucleotides match TRBD1. CDR1 is GTSNPN and CDR2 is SVGIG in the germline V gene (reference sequence). The CDR3 extends over 12 amino acids. Losses at the gene ends were 5 bases for V and 4 bases for J; bases not matched to a gene: 4. The CDR3 nucleotides read TGTGCCTGGGACAGGACAGGGTACGAGCAGTACTTC. As protein: CAWDRTGYEQYF. Full variable domain (missing parts from reference TRBV30 and TRBJ2-7): SQTIHQWPATLVQPVGSPLSLECTVEGTSNPNLYWYRQAAGRGLQLLFYSVGIGQISSEVPQNLSASRPQDRQFILSSKKLLLSDSGFYLCAWDRTGYEQYFGPGTRLTVT.

This sequence joins TRBV6-4 and TRBJ2-5, with 11 positions matching TRBD2. Per germline, CDR1 MRHNA and CDR2 SNTAGT. The CDR3 runs 15 residues. J gave up 1 base and V 6 bases, and 4 bases lay outside the gene matches. The CDR3 DNA sequence: TGTGCCAGCAGCGAGGGGACTAGCGGCCAAGAGACCCAGTACTTC. It codes for CASSEGTSGQETQYF.

V and J are TRBV29-1 and TRBJ1-5, with TRBD1 identical over 12 bases. There are 17 residues in the CDR3. V lost 7 bases, J lost 0 bases, and 10 bases stayed unmatched. Germline CDR1 and CDR2: SQVTM and ANQGSEA. CDR3 sequence: CSAVPGQGAYSNQPQHF. In DNA form, the CDR3 reads TGCAGCGCCGTCCCGGGACAGGGGGCCTATAGCAATCAGCCCCAGCATTTT.

This clonotype has just a few counts. The chain uses TRBV6-5 and TRBJ1-1; TRBD1 is a possible D gene (6 bases). CDR3 size: 16 residues. The germline V gene encodes CDR1 MNHEY and CDR2 SVGAGI. V was clipped by 7 bases and J by 6 bases, with 24 bases between them. The CDR3 sequence: CASTRGAWGQHSEAFF. The CDR3 DNA sequence: TGTGCCAGCACCCGTGGGGCCTGGGGACAACACTCTGAAGCTTTCTTT.

The chain links TRBV5-1 to TRBJ1-1; 9 positions match TRBD1. The junction had 10 bases not matched to a gene; V was cut back by 3 bases and J by 4 bases. The CDR3 length is 16 residues. Germline CDR1 reads SGHRS; CDR2 reads YFSETQ. In DNA form, the CDR3 reads TGCGCCAGCAGCTCACCACAGGGGGCGGCCCCCACTGAAGCTTTCTTT. The encoded protein is CASSSPQGAAPTEAFF.

The CDR3, as DNA: TGTGCCAGCAGTTTTAGCACCGCGAACACCGGGGAGCTGTTTTTT. Translating it yields CASSFSTANTGELFF. This rearrangement joins TRBV28 to TRBJ2-2; no clear D. Germline V CDR1 and CDR2: MDHEN, SYDVKM. Trimming left V 3 bases short and J 0 bases short, with 8 bases between. CDR3 length equals 15 residues.

V is TRBV7-3 and J is TRBJ2-3; TRBD2 agrees at 14 bases. The germline gives CDR1 SGHTA, CDR2 FQGTGA. The J segment lost 5 bases and the V segment lost 1 base, leaving 5 bases of the junction unmatched. The length of the CDR3 is 17 residues. CDR3 in amino acids: CASSLKGLAGVGDTQYF. The CDR3 DNA sequence: TGTGCCAGCAGCTTAAAGGGACTAGCGGGAGTGGGAGATACGCAGTATTTT.

The chain has TRBV10-3 and TRBJ2-1; 10 nucleotides agree with TRBD2. The CDR3 length is 19 residues. Germline loops: CDR1 ENHRY, CDR2 SYGVKD. Losses at the gene ends were 2 bases for V and 3 bases for J; bases not matched to a gene: 13. CDR3 protein: CAISEPTRTSGANYNEQFF. The DNA of the CDR3 is TGTGCCATCAGTGAGCCGACGCGGACTAGCGGAGCAAACTACAATGAGCAGTTCTTC.

The chain links TRBV9 to TRBJ2-6; no definite D call. This CDR3 is built from 16 residues. V dropped 0 bases and J dropped 0 bases, with 7 bases sitting between them. Germline values: CDR1 SGDLS, CDR2 YYNGEE. CDR3 in amino acids: CASSVGRSSGANVLTF. Written as DNA, the CDR3 is TGTGCCAGCAGCGTAGGAAGGAGCTCTGGGGCCAACGTCCTGACTTTC.

The V and J genes are TRBV20-1 and TRBJ2-5; TRBD2 aligns across 7 bases. After removal of 6 bases from V and 5 bases from J, the junction contained 12 bases not matched to a gene. The germline V gene has CDR1 DFQATT and CDR2 SNEGSKA (reference sequence). This CDR3 spans 14 amino acids. The DNA of the CDR3 is TGCAGTGCACCACTGGGCCTAGCGGCGGAGACCCAGTACTTC. Its translation is CSAPLGLAAETQYF.

This sequence joins TRBV6-1 and TRBJ2-1; 11 bases line up with TRBD1. The V gene's germline CDR1 is MNHNS and CDR2 SASEGT. There are 15 residues in the CDR3. The J segment lost 7 bases and the V segment lost 3 bases, leaving 5 bases of the junction unmatched. This CDR3 is CASSESGTGGNEQFF. The CDR3 DNA reads as TGTGCCAGCAGTGAGTCAGGGACAGGGGGTAATGAGCAGTTCTTC.

The genes are TRBV4-2 and TRBJ2-3; D might be TRBD2 (6 bases). Trimming shortened V by 3 bases and J by 2 bases, and 18 bases separated the two germline ends. The germline V gene encodes CDR1 LGHNA and CDR2 YNFKEQ. The CDR3 covers 17 residues. The CDR3 coding sequence is TGTGCCAGCAGCCAGGCTAGTGGTAGGGGACTCACAGATACGCAGTATTTT. This sequence encodes CASSQASGRGLTDTQYF.

The V gene is TRBV28, the J gene TRBJ2-2; D ambiguous. Trimming pared 7 bases from V and 0 bases from J, leaving 9 bases between. The CDR3 is 14 amino acids. Germline-derived CDR1 and CDR2 are MDHEN and SYDVKM. The CDR3 protein is CASIFRPNTGELFF. DNA for the CDR3: TGTGCCAGCATTTTTCGGCCGAACACCGGGGAGCTGTTTTTT.